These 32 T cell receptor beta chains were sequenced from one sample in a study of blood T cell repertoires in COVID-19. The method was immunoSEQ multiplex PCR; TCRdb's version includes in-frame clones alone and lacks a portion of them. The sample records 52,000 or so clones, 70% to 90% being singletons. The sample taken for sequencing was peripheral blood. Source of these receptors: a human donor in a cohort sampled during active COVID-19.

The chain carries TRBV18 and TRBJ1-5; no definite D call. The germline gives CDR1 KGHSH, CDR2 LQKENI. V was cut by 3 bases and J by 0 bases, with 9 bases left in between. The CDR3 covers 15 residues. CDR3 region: CASSPLGDSNQPQHF. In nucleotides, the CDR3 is TGTGCCAGCTCACCGCTCGGGGATAGCAATCAGCCCCAGCATTTT.

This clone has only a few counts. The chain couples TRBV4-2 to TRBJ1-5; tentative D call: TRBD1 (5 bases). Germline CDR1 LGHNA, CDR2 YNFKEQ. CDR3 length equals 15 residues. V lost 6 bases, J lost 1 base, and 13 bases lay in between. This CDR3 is CASSSSRGSNQPQHF. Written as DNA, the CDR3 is TGTGCCAGCAGTTCAAGTCGGGGGAGCAATCAGCCCCAGCATTTT.

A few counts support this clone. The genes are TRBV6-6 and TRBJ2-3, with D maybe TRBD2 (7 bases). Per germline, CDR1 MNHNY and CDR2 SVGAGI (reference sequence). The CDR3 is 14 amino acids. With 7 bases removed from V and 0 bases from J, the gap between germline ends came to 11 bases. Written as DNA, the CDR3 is TGTGCCAGCAAAGGGGGAGGGAGCACAGATACGCAGTATTTT. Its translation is CASKGGGSTDTQYF.

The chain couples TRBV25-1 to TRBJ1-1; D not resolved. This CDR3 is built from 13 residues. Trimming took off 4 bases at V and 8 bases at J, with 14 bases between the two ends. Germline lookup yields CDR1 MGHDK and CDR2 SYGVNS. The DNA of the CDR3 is TGTGCCAGCAGTGCCCATGGAGCTTCCGAAGCTTTCTTT. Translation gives CASSAHGASEAFF.

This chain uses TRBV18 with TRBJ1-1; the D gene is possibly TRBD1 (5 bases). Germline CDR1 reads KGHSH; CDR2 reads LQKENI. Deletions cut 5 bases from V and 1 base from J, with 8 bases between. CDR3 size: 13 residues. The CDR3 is CASSSTENTEAFF. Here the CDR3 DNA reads TGTGCCAGCTCATCGACAGAGAACACTGAAGCTTTCTTT.

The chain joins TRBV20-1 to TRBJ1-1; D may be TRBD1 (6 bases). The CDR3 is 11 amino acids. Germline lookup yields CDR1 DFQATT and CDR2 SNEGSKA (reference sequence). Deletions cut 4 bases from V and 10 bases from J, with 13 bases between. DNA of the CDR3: TGCAGTGCTAAGAGGGGGAACGGAGCTTTCTTT. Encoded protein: CSAKRGNGAFF.

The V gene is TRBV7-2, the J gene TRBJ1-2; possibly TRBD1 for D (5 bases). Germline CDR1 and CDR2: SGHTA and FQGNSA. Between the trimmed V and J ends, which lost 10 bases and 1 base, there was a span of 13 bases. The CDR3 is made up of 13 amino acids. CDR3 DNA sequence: TGTGCCACTGAGACACAGGTTAACTATGGCTACACCTTC. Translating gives CATETQVNYGYTF.

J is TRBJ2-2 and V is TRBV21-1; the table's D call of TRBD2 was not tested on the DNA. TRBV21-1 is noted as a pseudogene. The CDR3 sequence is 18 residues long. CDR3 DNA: TGTGCCAGCAGCACTCCCGACTCCGGGACTGAGAACACCGGGGAGCTGTTTTTT. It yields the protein CASSTPDSGTENTGELFF.

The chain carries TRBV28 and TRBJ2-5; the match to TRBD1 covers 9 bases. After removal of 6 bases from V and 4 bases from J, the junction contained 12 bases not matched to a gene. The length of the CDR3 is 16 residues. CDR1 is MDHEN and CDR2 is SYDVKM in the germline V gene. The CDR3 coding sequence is TGTGCCAGCAGGCGCCTTACAGGGGGCGTTCGAGAGACCCAGTACTTC. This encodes CASRRLTGGVRETQYF.

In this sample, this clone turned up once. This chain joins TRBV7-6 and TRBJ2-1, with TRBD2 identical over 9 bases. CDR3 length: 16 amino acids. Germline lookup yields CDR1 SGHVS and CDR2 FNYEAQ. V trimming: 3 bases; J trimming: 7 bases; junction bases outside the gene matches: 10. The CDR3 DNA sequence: TGTGCCAGCAGCTTGGGGGGGCTAGCGGGGCGTAATGAGCAGTTCTTC. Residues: CASSLGGLAGRNEQFF.

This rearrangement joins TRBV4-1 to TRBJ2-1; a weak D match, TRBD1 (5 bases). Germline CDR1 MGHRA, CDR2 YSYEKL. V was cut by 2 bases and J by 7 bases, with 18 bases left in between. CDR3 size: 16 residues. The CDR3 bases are TGCGCCAGCAGCCAACTTGCGGCCAGGGATCGTAATGAGCAGTTCTTC. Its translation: CASSQLAARDRNEQFF.

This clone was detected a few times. The CDR3 DNA reads as TGTGCCAGCTCACCAGAGAGAGGTAGCGGGAGGAATACGCAGTATTTT. Residues: CASSPERGSGRNTQYF. The V gene is TRBV18, the J gene TRBJ2-3; 10 bases map to TRBD2. Per germline, CDR1 KGHSH and CDR2 LQKENI. This CDR3 is 16 amino acids long. The V and J ends lost 2 bases and 7 bases, in that order; junction bases with no gene match: 9. Full variable domain (rest looked up from reference TRBV18 and TRBJ2-3): NAGVMQNPRHLVRRRGQEARLRCSPMKGHSHVYWYRQLPEEGLKFMVYLQKENIIDESGMPKERFSAEFPKEGPSILRIQQVVRGDSAAYFCASSPERGSGRNTQYFGPGTRLTVL.

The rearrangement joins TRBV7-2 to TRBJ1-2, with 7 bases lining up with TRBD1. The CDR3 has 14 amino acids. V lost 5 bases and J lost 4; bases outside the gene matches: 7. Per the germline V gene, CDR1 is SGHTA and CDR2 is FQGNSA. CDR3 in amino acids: CASSLQGPPYGYTF. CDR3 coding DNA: TGTGCCAGCAGCCTACAGGGGCCCCCCTATGGCTACACCTTC.

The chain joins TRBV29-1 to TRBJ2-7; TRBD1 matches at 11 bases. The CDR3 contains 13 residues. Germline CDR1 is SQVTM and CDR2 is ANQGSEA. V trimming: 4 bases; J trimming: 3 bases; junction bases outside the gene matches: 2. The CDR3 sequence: CSVGGQGGYEQYV. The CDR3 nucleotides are TGCAGCGTTGGGGGACAGGGGGGCTACGAGCAGTACGTC.

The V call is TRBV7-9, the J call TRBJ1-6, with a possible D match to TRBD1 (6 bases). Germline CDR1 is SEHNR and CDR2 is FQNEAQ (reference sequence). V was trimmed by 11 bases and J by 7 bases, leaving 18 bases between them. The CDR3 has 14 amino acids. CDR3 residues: CAGSRGAQNSPLHF. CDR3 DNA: TGTGCCGGGTCGCGGGGGGCGCAAAATTCACCCCTCCACTTT.

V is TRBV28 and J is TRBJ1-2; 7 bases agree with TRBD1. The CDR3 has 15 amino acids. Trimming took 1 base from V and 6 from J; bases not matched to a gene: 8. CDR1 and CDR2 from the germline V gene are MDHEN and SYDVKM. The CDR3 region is CASSLSAGGRHGYTF. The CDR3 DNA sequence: TGTGCCAGCAGTTTATCGGCAGGGGGAAGACATGGCTACACCTTC.

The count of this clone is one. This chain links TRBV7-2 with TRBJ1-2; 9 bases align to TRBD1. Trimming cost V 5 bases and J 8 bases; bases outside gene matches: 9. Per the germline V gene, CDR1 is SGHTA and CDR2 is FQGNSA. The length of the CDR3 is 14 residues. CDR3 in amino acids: CASSPGQGLGGYTF. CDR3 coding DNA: TGTGCCAGCAGCCCGGGACAGGGTCTAGGGGGCTACACCTTC.

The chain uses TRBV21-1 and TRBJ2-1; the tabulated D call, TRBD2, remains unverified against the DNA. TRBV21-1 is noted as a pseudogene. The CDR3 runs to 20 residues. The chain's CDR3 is CARGRRLSRLAGGPDNEQFF. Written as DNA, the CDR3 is TGTGCCAGGGGGCGGAGGTTATCTCGACTAGCGGGAGGCCCCGACAATGAGCAGTTCTTC.

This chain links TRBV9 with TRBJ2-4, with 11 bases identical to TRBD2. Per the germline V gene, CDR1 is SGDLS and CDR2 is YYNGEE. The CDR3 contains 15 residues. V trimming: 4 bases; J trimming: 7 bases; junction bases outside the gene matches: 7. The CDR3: CASSPGTSGPNIQYF. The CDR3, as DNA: TGTGCCAGCAGCCCCGGGACTAGCGGCCCCAACATTCAGTACTTC.

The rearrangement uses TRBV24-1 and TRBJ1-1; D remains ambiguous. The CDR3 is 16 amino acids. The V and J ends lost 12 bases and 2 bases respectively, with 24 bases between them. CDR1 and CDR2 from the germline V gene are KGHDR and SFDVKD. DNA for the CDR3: TGTGCCCTCACCCGAGGAGGGCGAGATATAAACACTGAAGCTTTCTTT. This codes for CALTRGGRDINTEAFF.

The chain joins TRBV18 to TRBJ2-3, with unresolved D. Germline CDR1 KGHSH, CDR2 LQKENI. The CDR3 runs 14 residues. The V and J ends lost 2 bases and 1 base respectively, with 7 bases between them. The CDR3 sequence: CASSPGQGTDTQYF. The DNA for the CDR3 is TGTGCCAGCTCACCAGGGCAGGGCACAGATACGCAGTATTTT. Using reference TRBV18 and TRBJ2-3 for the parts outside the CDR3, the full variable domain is NAGVMQNPRHLVRRRGQEARLRCSPMKGHSHVYWYRQLPEEGLKFMVYLQKENIIDESGMPKERFSAEFPKEGPSILRIQQVVRGDSAAYFCASSPGQGTDTQYFGPGTRLTVL.

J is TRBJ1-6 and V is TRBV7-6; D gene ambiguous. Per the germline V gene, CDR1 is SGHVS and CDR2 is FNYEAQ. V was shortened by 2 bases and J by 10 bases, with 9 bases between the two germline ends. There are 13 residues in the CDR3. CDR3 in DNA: TGTGCCAGCAGCTTATTAGGAGGATCACCCCTCCACTTT. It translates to CASSLLGGSPLHF.

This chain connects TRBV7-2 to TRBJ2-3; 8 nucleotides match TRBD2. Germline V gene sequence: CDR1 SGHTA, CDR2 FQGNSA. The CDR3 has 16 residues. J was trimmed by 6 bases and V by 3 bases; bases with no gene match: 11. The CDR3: CASSLLAGSQGDTQYF. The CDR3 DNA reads TGTGCCAGCAGCTTGCTAGCGGGCTCCCAGGGGGATACGCAGTATTTT.

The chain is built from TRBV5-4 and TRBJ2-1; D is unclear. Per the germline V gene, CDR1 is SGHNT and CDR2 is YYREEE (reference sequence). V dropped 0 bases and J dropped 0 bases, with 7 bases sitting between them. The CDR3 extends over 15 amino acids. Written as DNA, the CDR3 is TGTGCCAGCAGCTTGGACTCCCGCTCCTACAATGAGCAGTTCTTC. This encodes CASSLDSRSYNEQFF.

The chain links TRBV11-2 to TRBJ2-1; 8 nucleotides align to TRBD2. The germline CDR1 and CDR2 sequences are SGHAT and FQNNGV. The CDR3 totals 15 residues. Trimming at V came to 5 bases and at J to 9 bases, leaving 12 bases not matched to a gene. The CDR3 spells CASSPPSGSGGEQFF. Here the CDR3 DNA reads TGTGCCAGCAGCCCCCCAAGCGGGAGTGGGGGTGAGCAGTTCTTC.

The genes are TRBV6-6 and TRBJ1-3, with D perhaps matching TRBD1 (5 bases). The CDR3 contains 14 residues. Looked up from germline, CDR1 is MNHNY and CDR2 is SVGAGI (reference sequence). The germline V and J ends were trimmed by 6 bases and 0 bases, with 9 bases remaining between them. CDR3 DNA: TGTGCCAGCAGCCAAGGACACTCTGGAAACACCATATATTTT. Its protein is CASSQGHSGNTIYF.

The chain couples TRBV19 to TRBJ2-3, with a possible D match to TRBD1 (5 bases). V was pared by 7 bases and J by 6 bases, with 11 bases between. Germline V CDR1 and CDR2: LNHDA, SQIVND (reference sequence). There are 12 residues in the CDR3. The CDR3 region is CASTTQGDTQYF. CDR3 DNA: TGTGCCAGTACCACTCAGGGTGATACGCAGTATTTT.

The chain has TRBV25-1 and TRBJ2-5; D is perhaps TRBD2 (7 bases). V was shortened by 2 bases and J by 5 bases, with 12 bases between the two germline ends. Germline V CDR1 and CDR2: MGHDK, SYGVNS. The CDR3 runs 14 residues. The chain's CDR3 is CASSEEGGRETQYF. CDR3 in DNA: TGTGCCAGCAGTGAAGAGGGGGGGCGGGAGACCCAGTACTTC.

The CDR3 bases are TGCGCCAGCAGCTGGAACAGAGAGAATTCACCCCTCCACTTT. As protein: CASSWNRENSPLHF. The chain carries TRBV5-1 and TRBJ1-6; D gene ambiguous. The CDR3 has 14 residues. V lost 3 bases and J 7 bases, leaving 11 bases between the germline ends. Germline V gives CDR1 SGHRS, CDR2 YFSETQ.

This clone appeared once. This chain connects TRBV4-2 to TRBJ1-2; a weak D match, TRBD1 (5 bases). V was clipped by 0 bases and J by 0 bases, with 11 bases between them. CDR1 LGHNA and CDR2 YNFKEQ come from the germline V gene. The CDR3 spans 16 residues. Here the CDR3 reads CASSQELAGTNYGYTF. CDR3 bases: TGTGCCAGCAGCCAAGAGTTGGCAGGGACTAACTATGGCTACACCTTC.

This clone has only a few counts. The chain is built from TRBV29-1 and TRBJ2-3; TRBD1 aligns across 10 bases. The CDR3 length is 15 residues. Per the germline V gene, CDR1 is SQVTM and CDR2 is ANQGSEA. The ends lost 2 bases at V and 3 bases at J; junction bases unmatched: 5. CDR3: CSVESRQGATDTQYF. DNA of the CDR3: TGCAGCGTTGAAAGTCGACAGGGGGCGACAGATACGCAGTATTTT.

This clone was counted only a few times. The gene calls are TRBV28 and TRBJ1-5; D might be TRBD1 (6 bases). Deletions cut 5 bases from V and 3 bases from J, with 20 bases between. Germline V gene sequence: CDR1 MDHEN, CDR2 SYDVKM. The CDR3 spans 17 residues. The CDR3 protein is CASSPNEGQGLNQPQHF. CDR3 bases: TGTGCCAGCAGTCCAAACGAGGGGCAGGGGCTCAATCAGCCCCAGCATTTT. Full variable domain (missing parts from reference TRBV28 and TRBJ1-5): DVKVTQSSRYLVKRTGEKVFLECVQDMDHENMFWYRQDPGLGLRLIYFSYDVKMKEKGDIPEGYSVSREKKERFSLILESASTNQTSMYLCASSPNEGQGLNQPQHFGDGTRLSIL.